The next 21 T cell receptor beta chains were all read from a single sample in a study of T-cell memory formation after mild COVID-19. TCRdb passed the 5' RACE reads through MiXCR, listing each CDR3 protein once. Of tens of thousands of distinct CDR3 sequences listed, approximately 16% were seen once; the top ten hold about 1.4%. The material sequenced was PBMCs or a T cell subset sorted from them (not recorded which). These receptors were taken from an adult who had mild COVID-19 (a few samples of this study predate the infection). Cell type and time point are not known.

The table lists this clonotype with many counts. CDR3 in amino acids: CASSELGTGNEKLFF. CDR3 in DNA: TGTGCCAGCAGTGAATTGGGGACGGGTAATGAAAAACTGTTTTTT. The chain couples TRBV25-1 to TRBJ1-4; the D gene is possibly TRBD1 (5 bases). V was cut by 1 base and J by 4 bases, with 10 bases left in between. The CDR3 runs to 15 residues. Per germline, CDR1 MGHDK and CDR2 SYGVNS.

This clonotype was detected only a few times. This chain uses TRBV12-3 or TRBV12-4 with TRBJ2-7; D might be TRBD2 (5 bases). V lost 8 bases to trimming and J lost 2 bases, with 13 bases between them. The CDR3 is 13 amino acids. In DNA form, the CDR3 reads TGTGCCAGCCAGGAGGACTTTACCTACGAGCAGTACTTC. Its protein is CASQEDFTYEQYF.

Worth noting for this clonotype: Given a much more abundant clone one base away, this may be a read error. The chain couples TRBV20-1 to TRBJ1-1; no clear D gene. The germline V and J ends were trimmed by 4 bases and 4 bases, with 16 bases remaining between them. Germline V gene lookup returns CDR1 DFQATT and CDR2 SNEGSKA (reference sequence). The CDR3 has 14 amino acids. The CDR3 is CSAMESLGSTEAFF. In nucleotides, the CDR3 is TGCAGTGCTATGGAGAGCCTGGGTAGCACTGAAGCTTTCTTT.

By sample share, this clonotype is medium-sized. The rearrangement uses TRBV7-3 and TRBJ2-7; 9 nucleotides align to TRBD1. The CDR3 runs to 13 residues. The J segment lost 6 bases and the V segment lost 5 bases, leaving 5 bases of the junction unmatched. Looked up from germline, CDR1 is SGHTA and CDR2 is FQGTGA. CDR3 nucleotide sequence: TGTGCCAGCAGCACCACAGGGGGCGCCGAGCAGTACTTC. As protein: CASSTTGGAEQYF.

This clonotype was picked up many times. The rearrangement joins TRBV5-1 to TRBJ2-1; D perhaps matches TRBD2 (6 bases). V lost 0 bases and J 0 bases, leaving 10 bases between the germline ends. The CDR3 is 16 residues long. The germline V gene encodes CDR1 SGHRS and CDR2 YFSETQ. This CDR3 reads CASSLGGGSSYNEQFF. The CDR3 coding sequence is TGCGCCAGCAGCTTGGGTGGGGGGAGCTCCTACAATGAGCAGTTCTTC.

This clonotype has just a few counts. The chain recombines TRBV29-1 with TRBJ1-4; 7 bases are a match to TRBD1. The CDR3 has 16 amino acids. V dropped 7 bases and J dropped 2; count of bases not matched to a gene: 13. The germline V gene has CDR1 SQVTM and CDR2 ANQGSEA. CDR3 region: CSARQMGQKTNEKLFF. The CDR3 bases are TGCAGCGCTCGACAGATGGGACAGAAGACTAATGAAAAACTGTTTTTT.

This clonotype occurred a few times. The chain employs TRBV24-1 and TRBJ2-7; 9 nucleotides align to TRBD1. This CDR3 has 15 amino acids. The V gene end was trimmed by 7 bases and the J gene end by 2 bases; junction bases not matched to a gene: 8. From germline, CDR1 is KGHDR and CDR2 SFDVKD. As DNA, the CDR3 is TGTGCCACCAGCCCGGGACAGGGACCTACCTACGAGCAGTACTTC. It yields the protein CATSPGQGPTYEQYF.

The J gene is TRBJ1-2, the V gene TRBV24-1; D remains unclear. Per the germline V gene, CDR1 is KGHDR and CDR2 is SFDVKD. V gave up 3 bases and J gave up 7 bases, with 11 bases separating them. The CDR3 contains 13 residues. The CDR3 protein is CATSDETRSGYTF. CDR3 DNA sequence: TGTGCCACCAGTGATGAGACAAGGAGTGGCTACACCTTC.

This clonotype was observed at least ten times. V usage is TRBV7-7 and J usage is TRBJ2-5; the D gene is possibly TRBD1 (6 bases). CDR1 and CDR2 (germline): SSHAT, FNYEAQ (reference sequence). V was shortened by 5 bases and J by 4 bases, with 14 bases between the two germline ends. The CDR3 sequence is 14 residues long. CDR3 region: CASSATGLGETQYF. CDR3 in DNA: TGTGCCAGCAGCGCAACAGGGTTGGGAGAGACCCAGTACTTC.

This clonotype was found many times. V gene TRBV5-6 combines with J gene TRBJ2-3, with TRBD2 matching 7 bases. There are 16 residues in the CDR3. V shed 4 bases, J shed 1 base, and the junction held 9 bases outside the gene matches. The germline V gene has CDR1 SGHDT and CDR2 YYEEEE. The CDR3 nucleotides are TGTGCCAGCAGCGGTATAGCGGGCATTGGCACAGATACGCAGTATTTT. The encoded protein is CASSGIAGIGTDTQYF.

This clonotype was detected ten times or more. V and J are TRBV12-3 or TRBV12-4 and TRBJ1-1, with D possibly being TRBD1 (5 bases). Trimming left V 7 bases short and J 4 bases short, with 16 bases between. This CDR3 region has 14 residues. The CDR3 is CASTLSGAFTEAFF. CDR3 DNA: TGTGCCAGCACCTTATCTGGGGCGTTCACTGAAGCTTTCTTT.

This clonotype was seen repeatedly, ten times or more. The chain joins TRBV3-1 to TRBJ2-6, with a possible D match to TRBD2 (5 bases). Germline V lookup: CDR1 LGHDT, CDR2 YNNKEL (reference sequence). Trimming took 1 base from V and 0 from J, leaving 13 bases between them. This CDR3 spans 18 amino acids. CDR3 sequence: CASSQGGLPLSGANVLTF. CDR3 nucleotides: TGTGCCAGCAGCCAAGGAGGACTCCCTCTCTCTGGGGCCAACGTCCTGACTTTC.

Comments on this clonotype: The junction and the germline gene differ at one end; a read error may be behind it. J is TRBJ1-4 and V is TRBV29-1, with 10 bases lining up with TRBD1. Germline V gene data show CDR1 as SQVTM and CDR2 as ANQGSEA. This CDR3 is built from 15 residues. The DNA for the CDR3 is TGCAGCGTGGCCAGGGACAGGGGCATTAATGAAAAACTGATTTTT. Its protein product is CSVARDRGINEKLIF.

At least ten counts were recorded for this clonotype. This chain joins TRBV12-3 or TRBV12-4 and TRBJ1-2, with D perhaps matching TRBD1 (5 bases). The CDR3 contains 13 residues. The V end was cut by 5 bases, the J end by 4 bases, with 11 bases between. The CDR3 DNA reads TGTGCCAGCAGTCCGGACAATCCCTATGGCTACACCTTC. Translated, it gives CASSPDNPYGYTF.

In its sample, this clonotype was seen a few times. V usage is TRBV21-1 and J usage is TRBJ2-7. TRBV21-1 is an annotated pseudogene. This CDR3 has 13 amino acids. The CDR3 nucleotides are TGTGCCAGCAGCCTACCGTGGCTCTACGAGCAGTACTTC. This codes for CASSLPWLYEQYF.

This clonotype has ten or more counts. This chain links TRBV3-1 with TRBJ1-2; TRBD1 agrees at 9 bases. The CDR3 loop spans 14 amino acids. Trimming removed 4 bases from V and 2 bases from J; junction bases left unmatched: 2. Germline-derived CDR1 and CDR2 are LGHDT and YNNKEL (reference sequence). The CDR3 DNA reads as TGTGCCAGCAGCCCGACAGGGGGGAACTATGGCTACACCTTC. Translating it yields CASSPTGGNYGYTF.

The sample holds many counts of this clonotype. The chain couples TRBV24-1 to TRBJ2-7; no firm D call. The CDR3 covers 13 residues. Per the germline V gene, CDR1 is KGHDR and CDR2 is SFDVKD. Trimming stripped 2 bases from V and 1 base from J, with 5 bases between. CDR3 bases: TGTGCCACCAGTGATTACGATTCCTACGAGCAGTACTTC. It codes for CATSDYDSYEQYF.

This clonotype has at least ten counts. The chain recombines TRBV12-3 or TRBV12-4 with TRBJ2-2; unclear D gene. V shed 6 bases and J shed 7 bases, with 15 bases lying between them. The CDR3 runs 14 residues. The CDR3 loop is CASSPFRIGGELFF. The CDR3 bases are TGTGCCAGCAGCCCGTTTAGGATCGGCGGGGAGCTGTTTTTT.

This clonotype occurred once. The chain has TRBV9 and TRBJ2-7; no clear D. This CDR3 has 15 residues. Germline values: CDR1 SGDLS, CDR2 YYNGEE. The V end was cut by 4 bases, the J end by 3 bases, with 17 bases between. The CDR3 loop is CASSQLDDGDYEQYF. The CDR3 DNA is TGTGCCAGCAGCCAGTTAGATGACGGAGACTACGAGCAGTACTTC.

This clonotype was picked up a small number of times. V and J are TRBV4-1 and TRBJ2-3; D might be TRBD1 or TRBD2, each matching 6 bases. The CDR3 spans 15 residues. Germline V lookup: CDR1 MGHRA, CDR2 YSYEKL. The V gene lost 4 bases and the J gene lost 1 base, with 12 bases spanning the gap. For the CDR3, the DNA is TGCGCCAGCAGCCCCAGTGGGGGGCGCACAGATACGCAGTATTTT. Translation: CASSPSGGRTDTQYF.

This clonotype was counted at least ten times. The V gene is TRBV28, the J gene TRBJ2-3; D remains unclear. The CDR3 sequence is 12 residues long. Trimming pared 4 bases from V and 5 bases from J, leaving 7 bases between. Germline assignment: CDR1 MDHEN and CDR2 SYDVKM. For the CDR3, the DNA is TGTGCCAGCAGTTCACTACTAGATACGCAGTATTTT. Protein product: CASSSLLDTQYF.